A selection of T cell receptor beta chains follows, all from one sample in a study of shared clonotypes between healthy human individuals. Produced via immunoSEQ multiplex PCR; TCRdb's table is partial and in-frame only. Altogether roughly 770,000 clones are present, roughly 96% being singletons, with the ten largest covering around 0.25%. Sequenced material: naive CD8+ T cells sorted from blood. Receptors originate from a man younger than 45 in good health. Each CDR3 is given with its conserved first and last residue. The D gene is left open where the match is weak. Part of the rows lack a size; the others show once, few, many or a class for expanded clones.

d_gene	j_gene	v_gene	abundance	CDR3aa	CDR3nt
TRBD2	TRBJ2-7	TRBV15	-	CATQGLDVYEQYF	TGTGCCACCCAGGGACTAGATGTCTACGAGCAGTACTTC
-	TRBJ1-1	TRBV29-1	-	CSVPHTRDTEAFF	TGCAGCGTTCCACATACTAGAGACACTGAAGCTTTCTTT
-	TRBJ2-7	TRBV13	-	CASSFTSKYEQYF	TGTGCCAGCAGCTTCACTAGCAAGTACGAGCAGTACTTC
-	TRBJ2-4	TRBV2	-	CASSGLKNIQYF	TGTGCCAGCAGTGGGCTCAAAAACATTCAGTACTTC
TRBD1	TRBJ2-7	TRBV29-1	-	CSVEGQGETYEQYF	TGCAGCGTTGAGGGACAGGGCGAAACCTACGAGCAGTACTTC
TRBD2	TRBJ2-3	TRBV7-2	-	CASRLAVTDTQYF	TGTGCCAGCAGGCTAGCGGTCACAGATACGCAGTATTTT
-	TRBJ2-7	TRBV11-2	-	CASSFPGGTVSYEQYF	TGTGCCAGCAGCTTTCCGGGGGGCACCGTTTCCTACGAGCAGTACTTC
-	TRBJ2-7	TRBV28	once	CASSTYRGGYEQYF	TGTGCCAGCAGTACCTACAGGGGGGGTTACGAGCAGTACTTC
-	TRBJ1-5	TRBV27	-	CASSFSGHQPQHF	TGTGCCAGCAGTTTTTCAGGTCATCAGCCCCAGCATTTT
TRBD2	TRBJ2-5	TRBV4-1	-	CASSHLAAVQETQYF	TGCGCCAGCAGCCACCTAGCGGCAGTACAAGAGACCCAGTACTTC
-	TRBJ2-5	TRBV7-9	-	CASRGFREKTQETQYF	TGTGCCAGCCGGGGGTTCAGGGAAAAGACGCAAGAGACCCAGTACTTC
-	TRBJ2-7	TRBV29-1	-	CSVGVHLKNEQYF	TGCAGCGTTGGAGTACACTTAAAAAACGAGCAGTACTTC
TRBD2	TRBJ2-5	TRBV27	-	CASSLLGGQETQYF	TGTGCCAGCAGTTTATTGGGGGGGCAAGAGACCCAGTACTTC
-	TRBJ2-2	TRBV6-6	-	CASSYPGELFF	TGTGCCAGCAGTTACCCCGGGGAGCTGTTTTTT
TRBD1	TRBJ2-1	TRBV14	-	CASSDTGGGNEQFF	TGTGCCAGCAGCGACACAGGGGGTGGGAATGAGCAGTTCTTC
-	TRBJ2-7	TRBV10-1	-	CASSESPQGSGQYF	TGCGCCAGCAGTGAGTCCCCCCAGGGATCGGGGCAGTACTTC
-	TRBJ2-2	TRBV21-1	-	CASSKDPGEVSGELFF	TGTGCCAGCAGCAAAGATCCAGGGGAGGTCAGCGGGGAGCTCTTTTTT
TRBD2	TRBJ2-7	TRBV27	-	CASSLSVGASGSISYEQYF	TGTGCCAGCAGTTTATCGGTGGGAGCTAGCGGGAGTATAAGCTACGAGCAGTACTTC
-	TRBJ2-7	TRBV7-9	-	CASSPALQFTYEQYF	TGTGCCAGCAGCCCCGCGCTACAGTTCACGTACGAGCAGTACTTC
TRBD2	TRBJ2-3	TRBV4-1	once	CASSPLAGSDTQYF	TGCGCCAGCAGCCCTTTAGCGGGATCAGATACGCAGTATTTT
TRBD2	TRBJ2-5	TRBV2	-	CASSDPAGGPQETQYF	TGTGCCAGCAGTGACCCCGCGGGAGGGCCACAAGAGACCCAGTACTTC
TRBD2	TRBJ2-3	TRBV7-9	-	CASSLGTSGIADTQYF	TGTGCCAGCAGCCTTGGGACTAGCGGGATAGCAGATACGCAGTATTTT
TRBD1	TRBJ1-1	TRBV9	-	CASSVATTGGLAFF	TGTGCCAGCAGCGTAGCTACGACAGGGGGATTGGCTTTCTTT
-	TRBJ2-2	TRBV11-2	-	CASSFRGPNTGELFF	TGTGCCAGCAGCTTTCGGGGACCGAACACCGGGGAGCTGTTTTTT
-	TRBJ2-1	TRBV7-3	-	CASRRTGTNEQFF	TGTGCCAGCAGGAGAACAGGGACCAATGAGCAGTTCTTC
TRBD2	TRBJ2-2	TRBV10-3	-	CAISESWGSGPANTGELFF	TGTGCCATCAGTGAGTCGTGGGGTAGCGGGCCAGCGAACACCGGGGAGCTGTTTTTT
-	TRBJ1-2	TRBV6-1	-	CASSATGSYGYTF	TGTGCCAGCAGTGCAACAGGGAGCTATGGCTACACCTTC
TRBD1	TRBJ2-1	TRBV7-9	-	CASSQVPGQGTGDNEQFF	TGTGCCAGCAGCCAAGTCCCGGGACAGGGGACGGGTGACAATGAGCAGTTCTTC
TRBD1	TRBJ1-5	TRBV6-6	-	CASTGQPNQPQHF	TGTGCCAGCACGGGACAGCCCAATCAGCCCCAGCATTTT
TRBD2	TRBJ2-7	TRBV7-9	-	CASSQATSGSYYEQYF	TGTGCCAGCAGCCAAGCGACTAGCGGGAGTTACTACGAGCAGTACTTC
TRBD1	TRBJ2-4	TRBV7-9	-	CASSGAQGTGGNIQYF	TGTGCCAGCAGCGGCGCCCAGGGGACAGGGGGAAACATTCAGTACTTC
-	TRBJ2-3	TRBV4-1	once	CASSQYRNTDTQYF	TGCGCCAGCAGCCAATACCGAAACACAGATACGCAGTATTTT
-	TRBJ1-2	TRBV9	-	CASSVELDGSNYGYTF	TGTGCCAGCAGCGTAGAGCTCGACGGTTCTAACTATGGCTACACCTTC
-	TRBJ2-7	TRBV5-4	-	CASSPPGDWNEQYF	TGTGCCAGCAGCCCCCCAGGGGATTGGAACGAGCAGTACTTC
-	TRBJ2-4	TRBV28	-	CASSLIGGRDIQYF	TGTGCCAGCAGTTTAATCGGGGGTAGGGACATTCAGTACTTC
-	TRBJ2-3	TRBV7-9	-	CASSYPLDTQYF	TGTGCCAGCAGCTACCCGTTAGATACGCAGTATTTT
-	TRBJ2-3	TRBV6-6	-	CASSYLRADTQYF	TGTGCCAGCAGTTATCTGCGAGCAGATACGCAGTATTTT
TRBD2	TRBJ2-3	TRBV11-2	-	CASSFRAGGLDTQYF	TGTGCCAGCAGCTTCAGAGCGGGAGGGCTCGATACGCAGTATTTT
-	TRBJ2-1	TRBV6-5	-	CASSYGAGEQFF	TGTGCCAGCAGTTACGGAGCCGGGGAGCAGTTCTTC
-	TRBJ1-2	TRBV20-1	-	CSARRIYGYTF	TGCAGTGCTAGACGGATCTATGGCTACACCTTC
-	TRBJ2-7	TRBV21-1	-	CASNHNYDREKHAYEQYF	TGTGCCAGCAACCACAACTACGACAGGGAAAAACATGCCTACGAGCAGTACTTC
-	TRBJ2-7	TRBV11-1	-	CASSPVWIYEQYF	TGTGCCAGCAGCCCAGTTTGGATCTACGAGCAGTACTTC
TRBD2	TRBJ2-7	TRBV7-6	-	CASSLGSGSYEQYF	TGTGCCAGCAGCTTAGGAAGCGGGAGTTACGAGCAGTACTTC
-	TRBJ2-3	TRBV9	-	CASSVDQGKITDTQYF	TGTGCCAGCAGCGTAGATCAGGGGAAGATCACAGATACGCAGTATTTT
-	TRBJ1-5	TRBV5-6	-	CASSLAGNQPQHF	TGTGCCAGCAGCTTGGCAGGGAACCAGCCCCAGCATTTT
-	TRBJ1-1	TRBV28	few	CASSPTGLTEAFF	TGTGCCAGCAGTCCCACGGGACTAACTGAAGCTTTCTTT
TRBD1	TRBJ1-2	TRBV11-2	-	CASSQDRVGNYGYTF	TGTGCCAGCAGCCAGGACAGGGTTGGTAACTATGGCTACACCTTC
-	TRBJ2-7	TRBV27	-	CASSTTVGDSYEQYF	TGTGCCAGCAGTACTACTGTCGGGGACTCCTACGAGCAGTACTTC
-	TRBJ1-1	TRBV9	-	CASSETRLGGVEAFF	TGTGCCAGCAGCGAAACCCGTCTCGGAGGGGTTGAAGCTTTCTTT
-	TRBJ1-2	TRBV5-4	-	CASRRVVPKTYGYTF	TGTGCCAGCAGACGAGTCGTACCAAAGACCTATGGCTACACCTTC
-	TRBJ2-1	TRBV6-5	-	CASSYSTGPSGEQFF	TGTGCCAGCAGTTACTCTACGGGGCCGAGTGGTGAGCAGTTCTTC
-	TRBJ2-1	TRBV5-1	-	CASSLLGDGGSYNEQFF	TGCGCCAGCAGCTTGTTGGGGGATGGCGGCTCCTACAATGAGCAGTTCTTC
-	TRBJ2-5	TRBV11-2	-	CASSSTDLVETQYF	TGTGCCAGCAGCTCAACCGACCTGGTTGAGACCCAGTACTTC
TRBD2	TRBJ2-3	TRBV19	once	CASSMSVSGSTDTQYF	TGTGCCAGTAGTATGTCGGTTAGCGGGAGCACAGATACGCAGTATTTT
-	TRBJ2-7	TRBV11-2	once	CASSPLRFLEQYF	TGTGCCAGCAGCCCCTTGAGGTTTCTCGAGCAGTACTTC